These T cell receptor beta chains were read from a single sample in a study of identifying expanded T cells in peripheral blood. Measured with immunoSEQ multiplex PCR; TCRdb has only the in-frame clones, and not every one. The data show roughly 100,000 clones, more than 70% seen once. Sequences were obtained from blood. These receptors were collected from a person aged 18 to 75 in good health. Both conserved end residues are part of each CDR3.

TRBV30	TRBJ1-1	CAWSVVVSNGAFF
TRBV5-4	TRBJ2-5	CASSLARDRGSQTQYF
TRBV5-8	TRBJ1-4	CASSSNRDANEKLFF
TRBV2	TRBJ1-6	CASRGTGVDNSPLHF
TRBV27	TRBJ2-5	CASSRDSGETQYF
TRBV10-2	TRBJ2-7	CASSDVRQGHYEQYF
TRBV6-4	TRBJ2-3	CASSESDSYTDTQYF
TRBV28	TRBJ2-2	CASSSSFPGATGELFF
TRBV11-2	TRBJ2-7	CASLGGFYEQYF
TRBV7-9	TRBJ2-1	CASSFGYNEQFF
TRBV7-2	TRBJ2-5	CASSPRRNSQETQYF
TRBV7-2	TRBJ1-2	CASSVNRAMDGYTF
TRBV9	TRBJ1-2	CASSSPPDGYTF
TRBV28	TRBJ2-1	CASTPGGIRNNEQFF
TRBV6-1	TRBJ2-7	CASFSYEQYF
TRBV5-5	TRBJ2-7	CASSLRGKLSYEQYF
TRBV28	TRBJ2-3	CASSLRQGGPDTQYF
TRBV10-1	TRBJ2-7	CASSEGGRGRTFKLEQYF
TRBV27	TRBJ2-1	CASSLNPHSRARDYNEQFF
TRBV7-8	TRBJ1-1	CASSPTRGQMDTEAFF
TRBV7-2	TRBJ1-3	CASSRITSTVFSRNTIYF
TRBV15	.	CATSRVRGPYEQYF
TRBV9	TRBJ2-1	CASSLAGGPGEQFF
TRBV6-5	.	CASSSSTSGGYEQYF
TRBV9	TRBJ2-3	CASSPRQGEDTDTQYF
TRBV19	TRBJ2-1	CASAGQGKVDNEQFF
TRBV10-2	TRBJ1-5	CASSAAGRPQHF
TRBV5-4	TRBJ2-5	CASSIGQDQETQYF
TRBV28	TRBJ1-2	CASSQTYYTF
TRBV9	TRBJ1-1	CASSVVSQGGTEAFF
TRBV9	TRBJ2-7	CASSVAAEWRYFYEQYF
TRBV5-6	TRBJ1-1	CASSLRPNTEAFF
TRBV6-5	TRBJ1-4	CASSYSATNEKLFF
TRBV5-1	TRBJ2-1	CASSFGNEQFF
TRBV28	TRBJ2-7	CASSLGASGISDEQYF
TRBV30	TRBJ2-1	CAWNSGGAPYNEQFF
TRBV18	TRBJ2-7	CASSPGTGTVYEQYF
TRBV5-5	TRBJ1-4	CASSLWSSPEKLFF
TRBV5-4	TRBJ2-7	CASSQRTGVRTYEQYF
TRBV27	TRBJ2-7	CASSTTGLTYEQYF
TRBV4-1	TRBJ2-1	CASSHRPSGGDNEQFF
TRBV25-1	TRBJ1-6	CASSLGGLGGSPLHF
TRBV2	TRBJ2-5	CASHFGTGGGETQYF
TRBV7-8	TRBJ2-6	CASSPMGGTGANVLTF
TRBV5-1	TRBJ2-1	CASTGTESYNEQFF
TRBV18	TRBJ2-7	CASSPDGFKDEQYF
TRBV28	TRBJ1-5	CASRSDRGRRQPQHF
TRBV7-9	TRBJ2-3	CASSLGLAGEVDTQYF
TRBV4-2	TRBJ2-1	CASSPDRETYNEQFF
TRBV7-9	TRBJ2-1	CASSLPAGSSYNEQFF
TRBV23-1	TRBJ2-2	CASSQIRQGLGGAGELFF
TRBV5-1	TRBJ2-3	CASSLGQGSDTQYF